Following are 3 T cell receptor beta chains from one sample sequenced in a study of T cells in Graves' hyperthyroidism and ophthalmopathy. Using RNA transcripts as the source, TCR beta CDR3 regions were amplified. The HTBI primer set served for first-round RT-PCR of the TCR CDR3. MiXCR, applied by TCRdb to the multiplex PCR reads, yields one record per CDR3 protein. The sample contains approximately 400,000 distinct CDR3 sequences, approximately 14% of which appear only once. The sample comprised blood. All receptors derive from a woman in her late teens or twenties with Graves' hyperthyroidism.

This chain links TRBV5-1 with TRBJ2-5; no definite D call. The CDR3 totals 12 residues. V was trimmed by 2 bases and J by 0 bases, leaving 2 bases between them. CDR1 is SGHRS, CDR2 YFSETQ, per germline. This chain's CDR3 is CASSFHQETQYF. The CDR3 nucleotides read TGCGCCAGCAGCTTTCACCAAGAGACCCAGTACTTC. Together with reference TRBV5-1 and TRBJ2-5, the CDR3 gives the full variable domain: KAGVTQTPRYLIKTRGQQVTLSCSPISGHRSVSWYQQTPGQGLQFLFEYFSETQRNKGNFPGRFSGRQFSNSRSEMNVSTLELGDSALYLCASSFHQETQYFGPGTRLLVL.

This clonotype occurred many times. The genes are TRBV7-9 and TRBJ2-1, with 7 bases identical to TRBD1. V was clipped by 6 bases and J by 1 base; unmatched bases: 9. Germline CDR1 SEHNR, CDR2 FQNEAQ (reference sequence). The CDR3 has 16 amino acids. CDR3 loop: CASRGTAYGSYNEQFF. For the CDR3, the DNA is TGTGCCAGCAGAGGGACAGCGTACGGGTCCTACAATGAGCAGTTCTTC.

There are many counts of this clonotype. The chain joins TRBV2 to TRBJ1-4, with D hard to call. In germline, CDR1 is SNHLY, CDR2 FYNNEI. The CDR3 has 15 amino acids. V lost 5 bases and J 0 bases, leaving 10 bases between the germline ends. The chain's CDR3 is CASSLDDATNEKLFF. The CDR3 nucleotides are TGTGCCAGCAGTTTAGACGACGCAACTAATGAAAAACTGTTTTTT.